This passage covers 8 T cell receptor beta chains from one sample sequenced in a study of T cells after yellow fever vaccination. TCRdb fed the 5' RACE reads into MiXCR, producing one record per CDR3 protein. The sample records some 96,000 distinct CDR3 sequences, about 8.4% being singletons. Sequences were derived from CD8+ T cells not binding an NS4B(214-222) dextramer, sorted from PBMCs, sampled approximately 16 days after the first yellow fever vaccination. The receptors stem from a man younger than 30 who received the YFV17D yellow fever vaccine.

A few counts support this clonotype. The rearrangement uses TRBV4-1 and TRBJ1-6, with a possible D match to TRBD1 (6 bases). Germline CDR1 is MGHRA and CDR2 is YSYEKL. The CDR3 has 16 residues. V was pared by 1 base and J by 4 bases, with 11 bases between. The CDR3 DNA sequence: TGCGCCAGCAGCCAAGTTCTGCAGGGGTATAATTCACCCCTCCACTTT. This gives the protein CASSQVLQGYNSPLHF.

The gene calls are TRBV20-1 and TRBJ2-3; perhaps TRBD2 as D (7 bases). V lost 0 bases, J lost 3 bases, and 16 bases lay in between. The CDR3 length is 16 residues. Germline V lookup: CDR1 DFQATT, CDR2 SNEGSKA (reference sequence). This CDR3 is CSARDSWGGGTDTQYF. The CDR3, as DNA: TGCAGTGCTAGAGATTCTTGGGGGGGCGGGACAGATACGCAGTATTTT.

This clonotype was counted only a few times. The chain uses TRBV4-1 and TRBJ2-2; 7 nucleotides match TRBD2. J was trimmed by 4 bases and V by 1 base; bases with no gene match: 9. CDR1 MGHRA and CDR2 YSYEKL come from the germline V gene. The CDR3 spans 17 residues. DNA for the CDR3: TGCGCCAGCAGCCAAGGGGTTGGGGGGGGAGTCACCGGGGAGCTGTTTTTT. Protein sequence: CASSQGVGGGVTGELFF.

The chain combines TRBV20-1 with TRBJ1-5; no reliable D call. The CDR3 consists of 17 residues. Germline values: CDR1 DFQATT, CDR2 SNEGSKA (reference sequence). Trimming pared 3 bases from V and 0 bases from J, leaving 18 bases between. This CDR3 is CSASYPRRRNSNQPQHF. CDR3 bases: TGCAGTGCTAGTTACCCCCGCAGGAGAAATAGCAATCAGCCCCAGCATTTT.

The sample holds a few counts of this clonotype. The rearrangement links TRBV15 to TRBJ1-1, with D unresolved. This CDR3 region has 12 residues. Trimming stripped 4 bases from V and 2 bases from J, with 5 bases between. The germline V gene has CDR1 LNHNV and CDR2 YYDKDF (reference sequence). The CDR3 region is CATSNSNTEAFF. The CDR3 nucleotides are TGTGCCACCAGCAATTCTAACACTGAAGCTTTCTTT.

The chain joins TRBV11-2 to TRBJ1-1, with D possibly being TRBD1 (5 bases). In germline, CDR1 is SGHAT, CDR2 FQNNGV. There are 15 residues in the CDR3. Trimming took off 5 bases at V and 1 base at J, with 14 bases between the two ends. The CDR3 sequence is CASSPGRLTNTEAFF. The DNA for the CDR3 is TGTGCCAGCAGCCCGGGACGGTTAACGAACACTGAAGCTTTCTTT.

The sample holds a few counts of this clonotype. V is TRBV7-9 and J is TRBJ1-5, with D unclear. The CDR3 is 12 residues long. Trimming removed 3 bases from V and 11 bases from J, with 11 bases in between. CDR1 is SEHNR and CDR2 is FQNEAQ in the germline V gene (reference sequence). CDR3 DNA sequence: TGTGCCAGCAGCTTGCCATTTGGGGCCCAGCATTTT. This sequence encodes CASSLPFGAQHF.

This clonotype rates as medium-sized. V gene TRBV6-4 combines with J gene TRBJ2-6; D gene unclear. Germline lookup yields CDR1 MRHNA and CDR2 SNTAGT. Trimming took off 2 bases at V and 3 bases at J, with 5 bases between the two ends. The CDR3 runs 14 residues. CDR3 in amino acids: CASSDRVGANVLTF. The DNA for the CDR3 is TGTGCCAGCAGTGACAGGGTTGGGGCCAACGTCCTGACTTTC.